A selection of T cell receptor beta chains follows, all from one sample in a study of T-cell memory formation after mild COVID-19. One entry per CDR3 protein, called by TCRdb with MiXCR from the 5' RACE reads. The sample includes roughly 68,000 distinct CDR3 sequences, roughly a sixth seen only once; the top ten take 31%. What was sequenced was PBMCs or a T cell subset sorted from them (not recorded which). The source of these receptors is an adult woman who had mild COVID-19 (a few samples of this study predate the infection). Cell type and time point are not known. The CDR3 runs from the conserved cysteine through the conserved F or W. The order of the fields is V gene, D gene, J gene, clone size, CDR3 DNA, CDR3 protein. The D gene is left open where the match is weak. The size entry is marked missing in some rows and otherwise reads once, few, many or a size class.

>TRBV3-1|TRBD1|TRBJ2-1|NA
TGTGCCAGCAGCCAAGTGGGACAGGGAGGCAATGAGCAGTTCTTC
CASSQVGQGGNEQFF
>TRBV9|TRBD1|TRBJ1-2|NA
TGTGCCAGCAGCGTCCTACTGACTACCGGGACAGGGGCGCTCAACTATGGCTACACCTTC
CASSVLLTTGTGALNYGYTF
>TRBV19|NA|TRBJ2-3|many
TGTGCCAGTAGTATGAGGGCCCCGGTTGGCGATACGCAGTATTTT
CASSMRAPVGDTQYF
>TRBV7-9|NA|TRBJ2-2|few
TGTGCCAGCAGCTCCAGGGTGTCTGGCGGGGAGCTGTTTTTT
CASSSRVSGGELFF
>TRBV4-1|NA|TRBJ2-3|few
TGCGCCAGCAGCCAGGTAGCGGGCACAGATACGCAGTATTTT
CASSQVAGTDTQYF
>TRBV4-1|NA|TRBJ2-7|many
TGCGCCAGCAGCCAAGATGACCAAGGGAGCCCCTCCTACGAGCAGTACTTC
CASSQDDQGSPSYEQYF
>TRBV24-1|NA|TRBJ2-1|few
TGTGCCACCAGGGACAGCGGCTACAATGAGCAGTTCTTC
CATRDSGYNEQFF
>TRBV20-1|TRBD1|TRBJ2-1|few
TGCAGTGCGATAACCCCCCCCGGGACAGGGGGCGCGGAGCAGTTCTTC
CSAITPPGTGGAEQFF
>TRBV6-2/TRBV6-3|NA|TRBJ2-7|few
TGTGCCAGCACCCCAGCCTTACAGGGCTCCTACTACGAGCAGTACTTC
CASTPALQGSYYEQYF
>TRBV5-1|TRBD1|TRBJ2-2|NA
TGCGCCAGCACCTCCGGGACAGTTAACACCGGGGAGCTGTTTTTT
CASTSGTVNTGELFF
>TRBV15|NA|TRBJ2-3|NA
TGTGCCACCAGCAGAGACCGGACTGGCGCAGATACGCAGTATTTT
CATSRDRTGADTQYF
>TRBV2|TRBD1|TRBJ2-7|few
TGTGCCAGCACCGACTACAGGGGGCTGAACGAGCAGTACTTC
CASTDYRGLNEQYF
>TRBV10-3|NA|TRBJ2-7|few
TGTGCCATCATGGGTTCGGGAAGCTCCTACGAGCAGTACTTC
CAIMGSGSSYEQYF
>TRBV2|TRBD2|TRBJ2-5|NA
TGTGCCAGCAGTCCGCCGTGGCTAGCGGGAGGGCCTTGGGCTGAGACCCAGTACTTC
CASSPPWLAGGPWAETQYF
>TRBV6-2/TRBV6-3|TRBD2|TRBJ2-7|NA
TGTGCCAGCAGTCCACGACCGGGACTAGCGGGCTACGAGCAGTACTTC
CASSPRPGLAGYEQYF
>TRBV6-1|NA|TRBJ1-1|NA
TGTGCCAGCAGTGAAAGGAGGGGCACTGAAGCTTTCTTT
CASSERRGTEAFF
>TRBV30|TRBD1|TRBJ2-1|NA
TGTGCCTGGAGTCTGGGACAGGGTAAAAATGAGCAGTTCTTC
CAWSLGQGKNEQFF
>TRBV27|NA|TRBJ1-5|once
TGTGCCAGCAGTTTTTCCAGGGTTGGTCAGCCCCAGCATTTT
CASSFSRVGQPQHF
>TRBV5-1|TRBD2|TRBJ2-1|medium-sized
TGCGCCAGCAGCTTGGCCCTAGCGGGGGAGGTTTACAATGAGCAGTTCTTC
CASSLALAGEVYNEQFF
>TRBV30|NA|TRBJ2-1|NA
TGTGCCTGGAAGGGCTACAATGAGCAGTTCTTC
CAWKGYNEQFF
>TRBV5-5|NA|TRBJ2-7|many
TGTGCCAGCAGCTCCTCTCCCTATGCGTACGAGCAGTACTTC
CASSSSPYAYEQYF
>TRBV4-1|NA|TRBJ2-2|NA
TGCGCCAGCAGCCTTCATAGTTCTGTCGGGGAGCTGTTTTTT
CASSLHSSVGELFF
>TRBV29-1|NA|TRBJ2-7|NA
TGCAGCGTCGTGGGTGAAGTGGGCAGGGGTTCCTACGAGCAGTACTTC
CSVVGEVGRGSYEQYF
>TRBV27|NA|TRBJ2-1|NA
TGTGCCAGCAGTCCGGCCGGGAGTTACCCGTACAATGAGCAGTTCTTC
CASSPAGSYPYNEQFF
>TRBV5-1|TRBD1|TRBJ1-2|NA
TGCGCCAGCAGCCCTACTCCGGGACAGCCTGGCTACACCTTC
CASSPTPGQPGYTF
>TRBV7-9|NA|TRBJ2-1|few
TGTGCCAGCAGCTTATATGGGCCTGAGCAGTTCTTC
CASSLYGPEQFF
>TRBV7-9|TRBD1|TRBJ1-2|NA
TGTGCCAGCAGCATCGGACAGGGCGTCTATGGCTACACCTTC
CASSIGQGVYGYTF
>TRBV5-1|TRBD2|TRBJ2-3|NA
TGCGCCAGCAGCTTGGCCGTTGCGGGAGTCACAGATACGCAGTATTTT
CASSLAVAGVTDTQYF
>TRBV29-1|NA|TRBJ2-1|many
TGCAGCGTTGAAGAGACGAGCGGGAATGAGCAGTTCTTC
CSVEETSGNEQFF
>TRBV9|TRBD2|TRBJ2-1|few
TGTGCCAGCAGCGTAGGTCTAGCGGTTGATGAGCAGTTCTTC
CASSVGLAVDEQFF
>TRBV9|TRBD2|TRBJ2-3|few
TGTGCCAGCAGCCCTGGCACTAGCGCTAGCACAGATACGCAGTATTTT
CASSPGTSASTDTQYF
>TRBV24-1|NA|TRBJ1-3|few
TGTGCCACCAGTGATCGCTCTGGAAACACCATATATTTT
CATSDRSGNTIYF
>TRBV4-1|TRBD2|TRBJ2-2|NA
TGCGCCAGCAGCCAAGCCGTCACTAGCGGGGGGGCCGGGGAGCTGTTTTTT
CASSQAVTSGGAGELFF
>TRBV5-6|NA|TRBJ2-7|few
TGTGCCAGCAGCTTGGAACCGGGGAGCTCCTACGAGCAGTACTTC
CASSLEPGSSYEQYF
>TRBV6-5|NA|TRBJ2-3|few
TGTGCCAGCAGTCCCTCGGGACTTTACACAGATACGCAGTATTTT
CASSPSGLYTDTQYF
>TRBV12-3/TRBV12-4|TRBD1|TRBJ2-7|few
TGTGCCAGCAGTTTATGGGGACAGGGGTCGAACGAGCAGTACTTC
CASSLWGQGSNEQYF
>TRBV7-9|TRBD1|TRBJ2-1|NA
TGTGCCAGCAGCACCCGACAGGGGGGGACGGATGAGCAGTTCTTC
CASSTRQGGTDEQFF
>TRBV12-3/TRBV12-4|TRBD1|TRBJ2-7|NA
TGTGCCAGCAGTTTATCTGGACAGGGGGTTTACGAGCAGTACTTC
CASSLSGQGVYEQYF
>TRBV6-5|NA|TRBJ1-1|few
TGTGCCAGCAGTTTCACGGGAGACACTGAAGCTTTCTTT
CASSFTGDTEAFF
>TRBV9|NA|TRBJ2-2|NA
TGTGCCAGCAGCGCCAGGGAAATTGACGGGGAGCTGTTTTTT
CASSAREIDGELFF
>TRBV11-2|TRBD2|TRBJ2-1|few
TGTGCCAGCAGTGTGGGTAGCGGGGGTTACAATGAGCAGTTCTTC
CASSVGSGGYNEQFF
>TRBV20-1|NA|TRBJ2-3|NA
TGCAGTGCTAGAGGGATATTCCAGGCCACAGATACGCAGTATTTT
CSARGIFQATDTQYF